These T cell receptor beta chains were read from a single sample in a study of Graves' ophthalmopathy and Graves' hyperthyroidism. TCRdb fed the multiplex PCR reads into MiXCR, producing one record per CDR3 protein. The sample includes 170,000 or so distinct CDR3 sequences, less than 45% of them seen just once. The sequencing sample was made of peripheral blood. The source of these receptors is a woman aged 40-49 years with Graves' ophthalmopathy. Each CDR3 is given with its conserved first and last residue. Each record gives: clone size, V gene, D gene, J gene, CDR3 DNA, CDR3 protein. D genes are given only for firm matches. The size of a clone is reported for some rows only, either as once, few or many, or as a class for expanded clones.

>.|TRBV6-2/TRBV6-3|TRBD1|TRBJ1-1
TGTGCCAGCAGTCAGACAGGGGGTATTACTGAAGCTTTCTTT
CASSQTGGITEAFF
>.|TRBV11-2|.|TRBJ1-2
TGTGCCAGCAGCTCCGGACCGACGCGACAGTTAAATGGCTACACCTTC
CASSSGPTRQLNGYTF
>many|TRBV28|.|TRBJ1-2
TGTGCCAGCAGCACCTCAGGAGCCGCCACTAACTATGGCTACACCTTC
CASSTSGAATNYGYTF
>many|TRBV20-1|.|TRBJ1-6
TGCAGTGCCGGACGGGACCATTCACCCCTCCACTTT
CSAGRDHSPLHF
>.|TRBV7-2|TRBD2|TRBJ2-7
TGTGCCAGCAGCTTACGGCGGGAGTCTCCCTACGAGCAGTACTTC
CASSLRRESPYEQYF
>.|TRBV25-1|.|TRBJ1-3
TGTGCCAGCACGGAGGACGCGGTGACTGGAAACACCATATATTTT
CASTEDAVTGNTIYF
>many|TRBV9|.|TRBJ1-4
TGTGCCAGCAGCGTAGGGGGATCAACTAATGAAAAACTGTTTTTT
CASSVGGSTNEKLFF
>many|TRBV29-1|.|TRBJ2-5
TGCAGCGGGACCCGGGGCTCGAGGGGGGAGACCCAGTACTTC
CSGTRGSRGETQYF
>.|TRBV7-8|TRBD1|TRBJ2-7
TGTGCCAGCAGCCCTTGGACAGGGTTCGTATCCCGCGAGCAGTACTTC
CASSPWTGFVSREQYF
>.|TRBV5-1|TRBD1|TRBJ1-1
TGCGCCAGCAGCCCGGGGGAGACAGGGGGCACTGAAGCTTTCTTT
CASSPGETGGTEAFF
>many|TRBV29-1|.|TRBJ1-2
TGCAGCGTTGAACTGGCACCCCAAGGGGACTACACCTTC
CSVELAPQGDYTF